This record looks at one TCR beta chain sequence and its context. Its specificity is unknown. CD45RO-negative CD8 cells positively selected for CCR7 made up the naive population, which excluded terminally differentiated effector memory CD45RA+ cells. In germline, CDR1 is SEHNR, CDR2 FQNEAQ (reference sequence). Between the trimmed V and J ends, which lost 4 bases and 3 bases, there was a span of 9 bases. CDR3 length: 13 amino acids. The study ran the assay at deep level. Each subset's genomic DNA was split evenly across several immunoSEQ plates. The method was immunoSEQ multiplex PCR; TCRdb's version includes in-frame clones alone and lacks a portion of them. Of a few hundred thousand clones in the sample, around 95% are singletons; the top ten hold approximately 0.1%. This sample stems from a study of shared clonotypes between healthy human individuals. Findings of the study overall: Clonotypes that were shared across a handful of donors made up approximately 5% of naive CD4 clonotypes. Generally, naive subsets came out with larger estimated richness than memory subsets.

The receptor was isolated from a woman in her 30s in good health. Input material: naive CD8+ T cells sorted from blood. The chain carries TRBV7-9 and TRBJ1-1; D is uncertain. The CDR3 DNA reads TGTGCCAGCAGCTCCACGTGGGACACTGAAGCTTTCTTT. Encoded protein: CASSSTWDTEAFF.